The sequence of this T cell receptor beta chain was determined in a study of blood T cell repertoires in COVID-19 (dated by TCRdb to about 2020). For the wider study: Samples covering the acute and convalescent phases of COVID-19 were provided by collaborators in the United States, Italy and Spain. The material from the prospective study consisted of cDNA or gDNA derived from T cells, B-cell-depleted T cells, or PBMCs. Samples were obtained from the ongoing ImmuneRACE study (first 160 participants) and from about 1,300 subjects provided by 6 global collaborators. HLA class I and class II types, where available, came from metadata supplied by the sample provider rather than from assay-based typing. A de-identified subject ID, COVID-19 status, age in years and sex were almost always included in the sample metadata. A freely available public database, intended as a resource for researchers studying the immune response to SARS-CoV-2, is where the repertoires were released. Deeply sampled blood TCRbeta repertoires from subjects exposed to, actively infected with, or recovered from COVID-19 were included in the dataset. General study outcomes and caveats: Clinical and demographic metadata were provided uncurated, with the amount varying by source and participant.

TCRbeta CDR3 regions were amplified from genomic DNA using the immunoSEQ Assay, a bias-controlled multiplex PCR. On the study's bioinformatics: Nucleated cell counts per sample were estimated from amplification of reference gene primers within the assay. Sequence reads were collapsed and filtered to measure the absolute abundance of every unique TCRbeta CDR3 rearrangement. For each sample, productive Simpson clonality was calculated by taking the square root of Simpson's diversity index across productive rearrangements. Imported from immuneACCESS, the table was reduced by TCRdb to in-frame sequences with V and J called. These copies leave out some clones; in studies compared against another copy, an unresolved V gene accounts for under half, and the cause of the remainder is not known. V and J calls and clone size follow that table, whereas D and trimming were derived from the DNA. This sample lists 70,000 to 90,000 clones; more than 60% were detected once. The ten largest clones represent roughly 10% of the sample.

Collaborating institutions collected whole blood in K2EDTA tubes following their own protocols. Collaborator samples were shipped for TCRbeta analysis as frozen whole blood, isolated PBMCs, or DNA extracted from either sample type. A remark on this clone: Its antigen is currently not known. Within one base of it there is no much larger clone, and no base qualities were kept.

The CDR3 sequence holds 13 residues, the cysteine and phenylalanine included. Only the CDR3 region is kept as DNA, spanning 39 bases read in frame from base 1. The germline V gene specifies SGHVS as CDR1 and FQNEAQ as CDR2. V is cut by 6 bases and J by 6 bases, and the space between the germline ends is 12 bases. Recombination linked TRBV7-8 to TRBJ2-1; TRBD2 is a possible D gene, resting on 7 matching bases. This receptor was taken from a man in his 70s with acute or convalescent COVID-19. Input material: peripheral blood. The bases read TGTGCCAGCAGGAGGGGGGGCCCCAATGAGCAGTTCTTC. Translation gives CASRRGGPNEQFF.